A single sample is the source of the 15 T cell receptor beta chains below, sequenced in a study of OX40 agonist ivuxolimab in advanced cancers. Only in-frame clones appear in the TCRdb table, and some are missing; sequencing was by immunoSEQ multiplex PCR. The table shows more than 70,000 clones, with less than 90% occurring only once. The sequenced sample was CD4+ or CD8+ T cells sorted from blood, obtained in a trial of the OX40 agonist ivuxolimab. These receptors were collected from an adult with an advanced solid tumor such as melanoma, head and neck, liver or kidney cancer.

V is TRBV7-2 and J is TRBJ1-1; D gene unclear. V lost 1 base to trimming and J lost 1 base, with 7 bases between them. Looked up from germline, CDR1 is SGHTA and CDR2 is FQGNSA. The CDR3 has 14 amino acids. The CDR3 nucleotides are TGTGCCAGCAGCTTAGGACCCCGGAACACTGAAGCTTTCTTT. It is translated as CASSLGPRNTEAFF. The full variable domain, rest sourced from reference TRBV7-2 and TRBJ1-1, is GAGVSQSPSNKVTEKGKDVELRCDPISGHTALYWYRQSLGQGLEFLIYFQGNSAPDKSGLPSDRFSAERTGGSVSTLTIQRTQQEDSAVYLCASSLGPRNTEAFFGQGTRLTVV.

This clone has just a few counts. The chain is built from TRBV7-9 and TRBJ1-2, with TRBD1 as a possible D gene (6 bases). The length of the CDR3 is 13 residues. The V end lost 5 bases, the J end lost 7 bases, and 14 bases lay between the germline ends. In germline, CDR1 is SEHNR, CDR2 FQNEAQ (reference sequence). The CDR3 DNA is TGTGCCAGCAGCGATGGACAGCGCTTTGGCTACACCTTC. Translated: CASSDGQRFGYTF.

The V gene is TRBV11-1, the J gene TRBJ1-1, with D possibly TRBD1 on 6 matching bases. V was trimmed by 5 bases and J by 0 bases, leaving 13 bases between them. The CDR3 covers 15 residues. The germline V gene has CDR1 SGHAT and CDR2 FQDESV (reference sequence). CDR3 coding DNA: TGTGCCAGCAGCCAGACGGACAGCATGAACACTGAAGCTTTCTTT. This translates into CASSQTDSMNTEAFF.

This clone was observed once. The chain joins TRBV11-3 to TRBJ1-4; the D is unclear. V was pared by 0 bases and J by 7 bases, with 0 bases between. Germline CDR1 reads SGHNT; CDR2 reads YENEEA. CDR3 size: 11 residues. As DNA, the CDR3 is TGTGCCAGCAGCTTAGATGAAAAACTGTTTTTT. It translates to CASSLDEKLFF.

The rearrangement joins TRBV19 to TRBJ2-6; D may be TRBD1 or TRBD2 (5 bases each). The V gene's germline CDR1 is LNHDA and CDR2 SQIVND (reference sequence). The V gene lost 7 bases and the J gene lost 0 bases, with 10 bases spanning the gap. The CDR3 contains 15 residues. The CDR3 DNA sequence: TGTGCCAGTACCCCGGGGCGCTCTGGGGCCAACGTCCTGACTTTC. The encoded protein is CASTPGRSGANVLTF.

This chain connects TRBV2 to TRBJ2-7; perhaps D is TRBD1 or TRBD2 (5 bases each). Trimming pared 6 bases from V and 2 bases from J, leaving 11 bases between. CDR1 is SNHLY and CDR2 is FYNNEI in the germline V gene. The length of the CDR3 is 13 residues. DNA of the CDR3: TGTGCCAGCAGGAGGCAGGGACCCTACGAGCAGTACTTC. This codes for CASRRQGPYEQYF.

The V gene is TRBV6-5, the J gene TRBJ1-2, with 8 bases fitting TRBD1. The CDR3 consists of 16 residues. V gave up 0 bases and J gave up 2 bases; unmatched junction bases: 5. The V gene's germline CDR1 is MNHEY and CDR2 SVGAGI. This CDR3 reads CASSYSRTGINYGYTF. The CDR3 DNA sequence: TGTGCCAGCAGTTACTCGCGGACAGGGATCAACTATGGCTACACCTTC.

The rearrangement joins TRBV27 to TRBJ2-7, with D unclear. The germline V and J ends were trimmed by 2 bases and 6 bases, with 14 bases remaining between them. In germline, CDR1 is MNHEY, CDR2 SMNVEV (reference sequence). The CDR3 spans 14 residues. DNA for the CDR3: TGTGCCAGCAGTTTAAAGGGCTCGACCGGCGAGCAGTACTTC. As protein: CASSLKGSTGEQYF.

The genes are TRBV7-9 and TRBJ2-7, with D perhaps TRBD2 (6 bases). This CDR3 is 15 amino acids long. V was cut by 2 bases and J by 6 bases, with 17 bases left in between. Germline assignment: CDR1 SEHNR and CDR2 FQNEAQ (reference sequence). The CDR3 bases are TGTGCCAGCAGCTTATTCGTGGCGGGACTCCGCGAGCAGTACTTC. It is translated as CASSLFVAGLREQYF.

The chain couples TRBV28 to TRBJ1-2; 8 bases align to TRBD1. J lost 5 bases, V lost 4 bases, and 15 bases had no gene match. Germline V gene lookup returns CDR1 MDHEN and CDR2 SYDVKM. This CDR3 is 17 amino acids long. The CDR3 DNA reads TGTGCCAGCAGTTCGCCTGGACAGGGAGGACAGAAGTATGGCTACACCTTC. This encodes CASSSPGQGGQKYGYTF.

V usage is TRBV30 and J usage is TRBJ2-7; the match to TRBD2 covers 8 bases. J gave up 5 bases and V 2 bases, and 5 bases lay outside the gene matches. The CDR3 spans 13 residues. Germline V CDR1 and CDR2: GTSNPN, SVGIG (reference sequence). The DNA of the CDR3 is TGTGCCTGGAGTCGGCGGCGGGGGGACGAGCAGTACTTC. Its translation: CAWSRRRGDEQYF.

The chain uses TRBV7-8 and TRBJ1-6, with TRBD1 as a possible D gene (5 bases). Germline V gene lookup returns CDR1 SGHVS and CDR2 FQNEAQ. This CDR3 has 15 residues. With 5 bases removed from V and 7 bases from J, the gap between germline ends came to 15 bases. The CDR3 here is CASSLPRGTNSPLHF. DNA of the CDR3: TGTGCCAGCAGCCTCCCGAGGGGAACGAATTCACCCCTCCACTTT.

The CDR3 nucleotides read TGCGCCAGCAGCTTGTCTTCGGGGCTCTACAATGAGCAGTTCTTC. This sequence encodes CASSLSSGLYNEQFF. The chain uses TRBV5-1 and TRBJ2-1; D tentatively reads TRBD1 or TRBD2 (5 bases each). The CDR3 totals 15 residues. CDR1 SGHRS and CDR2 YFSETQ come from the germline V gene. Trimming shortened V by 1 base and J by 3 bases, and 11 bases separated the two germline ends.

This clone has a single count. The chain joins TRBV7-2 to TRBJ1-5, with 7 bases that match TRBD1. Germline V gene lookup returns CDR1 SGHTA and CDR2 FQGNSA. The CDR3 has 14 residues. V was pared by 4 bases and J by 3 bases, with 3 bases of the junction left unmatched. The CDR3 nucleotides read TGTGCCAGCAGCTCGACAGGGCCCAATCAGCCCCAGCATTTT. It translates to CASSSTGPNQPQHF.

This clone was seen a handful of times. The J gene is TRBJ2-5, the V gene TRBV30; a weak D match, TRBD1 (7 bases). This CDR3 comprises 15 residues. V lost 4 bases and J lost 5, with 20 bases in between. From germline, CDR1 is GTSNPN and CDR2 SVGIG (reference sequence). This chain's CDR3 is CAWNRGGLQGETQYF. The CDR3 region has the DNA TGTGCCTGGAACCGGGGAGGACTACAGGGGGAGACCCAGTACTTC. Looking up the rest from reference TRBV30 and TRBJ2-5 gives the full variable domain: SQTIHQWPATLVQPVGSPLSLECTVEGTSNPNLYWYRQAAGRGLQLLFYSVGIGQISSEVPQNLSASRPQDRQFILSSKKLLLSDSGFYLCAWNRGGLQGETQYFGPGTRLLVL.